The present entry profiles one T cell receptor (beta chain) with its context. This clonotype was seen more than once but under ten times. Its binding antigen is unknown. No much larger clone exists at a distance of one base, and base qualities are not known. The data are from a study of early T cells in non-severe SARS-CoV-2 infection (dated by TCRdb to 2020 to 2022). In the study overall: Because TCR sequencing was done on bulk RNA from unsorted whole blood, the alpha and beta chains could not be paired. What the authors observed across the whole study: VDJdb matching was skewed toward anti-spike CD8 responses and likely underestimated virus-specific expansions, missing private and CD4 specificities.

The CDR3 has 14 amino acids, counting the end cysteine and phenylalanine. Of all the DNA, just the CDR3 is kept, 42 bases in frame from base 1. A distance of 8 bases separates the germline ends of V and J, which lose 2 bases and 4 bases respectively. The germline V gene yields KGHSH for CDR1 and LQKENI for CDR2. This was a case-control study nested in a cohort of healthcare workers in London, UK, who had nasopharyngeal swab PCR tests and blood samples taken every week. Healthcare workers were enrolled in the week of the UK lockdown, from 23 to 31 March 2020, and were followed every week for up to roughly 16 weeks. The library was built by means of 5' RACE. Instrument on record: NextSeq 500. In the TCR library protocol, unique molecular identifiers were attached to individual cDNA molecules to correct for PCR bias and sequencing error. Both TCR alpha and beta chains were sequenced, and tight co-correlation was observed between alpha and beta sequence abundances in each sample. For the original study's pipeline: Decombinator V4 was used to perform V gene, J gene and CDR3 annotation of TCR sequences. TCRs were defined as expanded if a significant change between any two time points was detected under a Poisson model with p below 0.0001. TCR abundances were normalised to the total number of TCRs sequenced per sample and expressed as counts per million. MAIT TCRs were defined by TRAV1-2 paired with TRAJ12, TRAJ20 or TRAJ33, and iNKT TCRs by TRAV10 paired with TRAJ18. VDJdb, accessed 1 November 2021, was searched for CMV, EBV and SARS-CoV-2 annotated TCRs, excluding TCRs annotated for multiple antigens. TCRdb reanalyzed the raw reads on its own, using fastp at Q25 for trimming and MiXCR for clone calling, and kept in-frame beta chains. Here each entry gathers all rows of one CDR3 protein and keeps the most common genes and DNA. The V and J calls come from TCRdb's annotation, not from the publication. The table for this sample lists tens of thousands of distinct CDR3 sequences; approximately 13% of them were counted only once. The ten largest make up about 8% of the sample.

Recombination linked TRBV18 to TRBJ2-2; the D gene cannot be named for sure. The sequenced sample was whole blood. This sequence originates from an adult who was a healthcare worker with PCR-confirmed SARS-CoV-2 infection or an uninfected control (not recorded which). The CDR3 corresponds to CASSPKEFTGELFF. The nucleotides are TGTGCCAGCTCACCAAAGGAATTCACCGGGGAGCTGTTTTTT.